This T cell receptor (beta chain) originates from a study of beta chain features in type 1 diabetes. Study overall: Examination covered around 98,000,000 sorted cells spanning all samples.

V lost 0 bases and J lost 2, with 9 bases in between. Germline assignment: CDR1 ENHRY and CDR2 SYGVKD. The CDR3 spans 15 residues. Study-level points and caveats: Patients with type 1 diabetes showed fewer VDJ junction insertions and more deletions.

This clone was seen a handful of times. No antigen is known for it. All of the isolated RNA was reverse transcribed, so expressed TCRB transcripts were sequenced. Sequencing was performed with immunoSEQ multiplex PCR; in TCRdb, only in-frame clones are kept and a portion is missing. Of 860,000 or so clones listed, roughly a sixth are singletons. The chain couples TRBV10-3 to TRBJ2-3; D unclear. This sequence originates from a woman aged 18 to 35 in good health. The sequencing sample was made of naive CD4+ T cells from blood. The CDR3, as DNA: TGTGCCATCAGTGAGTCGGTGGGGTTCACAGATACGCAGTATTTT. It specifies CAISESVGFTDTQYF.